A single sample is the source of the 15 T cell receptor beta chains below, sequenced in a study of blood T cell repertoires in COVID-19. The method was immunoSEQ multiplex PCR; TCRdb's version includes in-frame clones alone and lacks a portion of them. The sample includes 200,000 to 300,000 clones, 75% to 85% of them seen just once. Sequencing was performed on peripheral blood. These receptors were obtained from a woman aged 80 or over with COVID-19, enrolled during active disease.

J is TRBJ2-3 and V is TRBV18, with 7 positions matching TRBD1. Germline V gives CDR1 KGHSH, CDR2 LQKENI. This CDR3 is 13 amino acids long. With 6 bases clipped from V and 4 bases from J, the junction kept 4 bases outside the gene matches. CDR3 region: CASSQGGADTQYF. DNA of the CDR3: TGTGCCAGCTCTCAAGGGGGCGCAGATACGCAGTATTTT.

CDR3 in amino acids: CASSLGSGGVNEQFF. The CDR3 DNA sequence: TGTGCCAGCAGCCTGGGAAGCGGGGGGGTAAATGAGCAGTTCTTC. The rearrangement uses TRBV11-2 and TRBJ2-1, with TRBD2 matching over 10 bases. The germline gives CDR1 SGHAT, CDR2 FQNNGV. With V trimmed by 5 bases and J by 7 bases, 8 bases remained unmatched. The CDR3 runs 15 residues.

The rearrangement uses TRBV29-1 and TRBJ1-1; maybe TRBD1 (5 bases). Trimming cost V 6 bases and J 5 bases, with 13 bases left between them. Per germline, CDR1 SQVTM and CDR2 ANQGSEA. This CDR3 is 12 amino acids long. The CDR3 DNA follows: TGCAGCGTGCTTTCAGGGCGGACTGAAGCTTTCTTT. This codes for CSVLSGRTEAFF.

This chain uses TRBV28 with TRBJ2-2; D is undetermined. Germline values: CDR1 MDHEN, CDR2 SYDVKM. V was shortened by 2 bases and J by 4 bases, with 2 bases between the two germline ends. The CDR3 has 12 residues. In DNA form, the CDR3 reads TGTGCCAGCAGTTTACGCACCGGGGAGCTGTTTTTT. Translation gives CASSLRTGELFF.

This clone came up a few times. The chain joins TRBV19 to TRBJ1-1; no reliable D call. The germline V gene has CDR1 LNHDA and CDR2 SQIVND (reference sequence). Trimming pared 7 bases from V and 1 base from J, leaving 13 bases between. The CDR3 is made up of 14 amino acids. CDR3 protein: CASNLQATNTEAFF. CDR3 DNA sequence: TGTGCCAGTAACCTCCAGGCGACGAACACTGAAGCTTTCTTT.

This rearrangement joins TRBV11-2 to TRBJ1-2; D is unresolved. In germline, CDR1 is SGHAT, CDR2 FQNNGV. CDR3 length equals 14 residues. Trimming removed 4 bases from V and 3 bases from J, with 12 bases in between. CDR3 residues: CASSSLQAYYGYTF. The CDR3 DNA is TGTGCCAGCAGCTCCTTGCAGGCCTACTATGGCTACACCTTC.

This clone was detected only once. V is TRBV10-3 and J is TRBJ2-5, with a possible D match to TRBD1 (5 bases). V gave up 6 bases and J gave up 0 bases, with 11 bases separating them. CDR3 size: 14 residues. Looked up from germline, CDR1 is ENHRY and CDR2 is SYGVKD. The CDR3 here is CAIRDTQYQETQYF. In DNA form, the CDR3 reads TGTGCCATCAGGGACACTCAGTACCAAGAGACCCAGTACTTC.

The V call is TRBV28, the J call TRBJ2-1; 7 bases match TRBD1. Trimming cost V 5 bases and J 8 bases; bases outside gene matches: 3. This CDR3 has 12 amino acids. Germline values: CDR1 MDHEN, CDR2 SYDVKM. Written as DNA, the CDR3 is TGTGCCAGCAGTCGGACAGGAGATGAGCAGTTCTTC. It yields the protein CASSRTGDEQFF.

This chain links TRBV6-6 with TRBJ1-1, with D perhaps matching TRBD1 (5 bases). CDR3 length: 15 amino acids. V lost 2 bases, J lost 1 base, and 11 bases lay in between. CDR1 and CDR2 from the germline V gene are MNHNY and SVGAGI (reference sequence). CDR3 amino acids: CASSYHQGENTEAFF. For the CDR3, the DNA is TGTGCCAGCAGTTACCATCAGGGTGAGAACACTGAAGCTTTCTTT.

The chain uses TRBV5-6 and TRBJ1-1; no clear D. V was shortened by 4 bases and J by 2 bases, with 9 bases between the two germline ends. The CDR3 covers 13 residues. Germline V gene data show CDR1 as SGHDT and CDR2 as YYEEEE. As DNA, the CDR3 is TGTGCCAGCAGCGGAACAGCAAACACTGAAGCTTTCTTT. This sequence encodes CASSGTANTEAFF.

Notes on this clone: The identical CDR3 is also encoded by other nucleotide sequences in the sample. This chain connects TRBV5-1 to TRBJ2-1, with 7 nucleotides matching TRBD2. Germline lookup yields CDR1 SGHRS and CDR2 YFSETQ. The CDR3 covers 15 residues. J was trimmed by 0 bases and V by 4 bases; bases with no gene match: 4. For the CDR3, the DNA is TGCGCCAGCAGCCTAGCGGTAAACTCCTACAATGAGCAGTTCTTC. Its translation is CASSLAVNSYNEQFF.

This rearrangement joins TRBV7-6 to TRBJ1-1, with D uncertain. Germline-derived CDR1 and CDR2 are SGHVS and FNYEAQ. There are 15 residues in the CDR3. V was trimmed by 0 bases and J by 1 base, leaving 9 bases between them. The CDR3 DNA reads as TGTGCCAGCAGCTTAGCGGCAGATTCGAACACTGAAGCTTTCTTT. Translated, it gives CASSLAADSNTEAFF.

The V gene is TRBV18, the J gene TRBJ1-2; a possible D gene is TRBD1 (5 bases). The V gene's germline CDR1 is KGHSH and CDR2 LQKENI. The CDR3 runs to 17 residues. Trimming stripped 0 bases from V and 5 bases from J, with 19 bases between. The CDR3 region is CASSPPTIGAIGYGYTF. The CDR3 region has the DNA TGTGCCAGCTCACCACCGACCATAGGGGCGATAGGGTATGGCTACACCTTC.

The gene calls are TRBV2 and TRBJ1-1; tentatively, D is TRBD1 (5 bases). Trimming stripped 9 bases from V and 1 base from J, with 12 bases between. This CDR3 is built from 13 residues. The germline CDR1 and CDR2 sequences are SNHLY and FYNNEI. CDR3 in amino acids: CASRGNPNTEAFF. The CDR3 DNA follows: TGTGCCAGTCGGGGGAATCCGAACACTGAAGCTTTCTTT.

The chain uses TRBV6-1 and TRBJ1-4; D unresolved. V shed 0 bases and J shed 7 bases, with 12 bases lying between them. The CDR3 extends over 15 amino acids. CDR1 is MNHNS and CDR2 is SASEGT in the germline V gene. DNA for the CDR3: TGTGCCAGCAGTGAAGCCGGGATCTACCGTGAAAAACTGTTTTTT. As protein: CASSEAGIYREKLFF.